The next 13 T cell receptor beta chains were all read from a single sample in a study of blood T cell repertoires in COVID-19. The protocol was immunoSEQ multiplex PCR, while the TCRdb copy is restricted to in-frame clones and leaves out a portion. The sample holds roughly 300,000 clones, approximately 90% seen once. The sample consisted of peripheral blood. The receptors stem from a woman aged 25-40 years with COVID-19, enrolled during active disease.

V usage is TRBV13 and J usage is TRBJ2-3; D ambiguous. CDR1 is PRHDT and CDR2 is FYEKMQ in the germline V gene (reference sequence). The CDR3 has 13 amino acids. Deletions cut 5 bases from V and 0 bases from J, with 6 bases between. CDR3 nucleotide sequence: TGTGCCAGCAGCAATACTAGCACAGATACGCAGTATTTT. Translating gives CASSNTSTDTQYF.

This chain connects TRBV30 to TRBJ1-6, with 10 bases aligning to TRBD1. The CDR3 extends over 15 amino acids. Germline CDR1 and CDR2: GTSNPN and SVGIG (reference sequence). Trimming at V came to 5 bases and at J to 9 bases, leaving 10 bases not matched to a gene. In DNA form, the CDR3 reads TGTGCCTGGCAAGAGCCGGGACAGGGGTTTTCACCCCTCCACTTT. Amino acids: CAWQEPGQGFSPLHF.

This chain uses TRBV28 with TRBJ2-1; tentative D call: TRBD1 (6 bases). The CDR3 has 13 residues. Germline V lookup: CDR1 MDHEN, CDR2 SYDVKM. The V and J ends lost 6 bases and 10 bases respectively, with 16 bases between them. CDR3 loop: CASRPPGVHEQFF. Written as DNA, the CDR3 is TGTGCCAGCAGACCTCCAGGGGTACACGAGCAGTTCTTC.

The CDR3 region has the DNA TGTGCCAGCAGCTTGGCTAGCGGGAGGGCCGGGGGCACCGGGGAGCTGTTTTTT. This translates into CASSLASGRAGGTGELFF. This rearrangement joins TRBV7-2 to TRBJ2-2; 12 positions match TRBD2. CDR1 and CDR2 from the germline V gene are SGHTA and FQGNSA. Trimming cost V 3 bases and J 4 bases; bases outside gene matches: 9. CDR3 length: 18 residues.

The chain employs TRBV5-4 and TRBJ1-2; 9 nucleotides agree with TRBD1. This CDR3 is 16 amino acids long. CDR1 and CDR2 (germline): SGHNT, YYREEE (reference sequence). The J segment lost 6 bases and the V segment lost 1 base, leaving 10 bases of the junction unmatched. CDR3 sequence reads: CASSLRTLQGAHGYTF. The DNA of the CDR3 is TGTGCCAGCAGCTTGCGGACACTACAGGGGGCTCATGGCTACACCTTC.

This chain joins TRBV6-5 and TRBJ1-1, with TRBD1 matching over 9 bases. V gave up 8 bases and J gave up 7 bases; unmatched junction bases: 5. Germline CDR1 reads MNHEY; CDR2 reads SVGAGI. This CDR3 region has 12 residues. The CDR3 protein is CASQQGAVEAFF. The CDR3 region has the DNA TGTGCCAGCCAACAGGGGGCTGTTGAAGCTTTCTTT.

This chain joins TRBV13 and TRBJ1-1; D possibly corresponds to TRBD1 (5 bases). V was trimmed by 4 bases and J by 3 bases, leaving 6 bases between them. CDR3 length equals 12 residues. Germline values: CDR1 PRHDT, CDR2 FYEKMQ (reference sequence). The DNA of the CDR3 is TGTGCCAGCAGCTCGGGGGACACTGAAGCTTTCTTT. It codes for CASSSGDTEAFF.

CDR3 residues: CASSPGKSNYGYTF. CDR3 DNA sequence: TGCGCCAGCAGCCCCGGGAAGTCTAACTATGGCTACACCTTC. The chain joins TRBV5-1 to TRBJ1-2, with unresolved D. Trimming pared 4 bases from V and 0 bases from J, leaving 10 bases between. There are 14 residues in the CDR3. From germline, CDR1 is SGHRS and CDR2 YFSETQ.

In nucleotides, the CDR3 is TGTGCCAGCAGCTTAGTTCCCGGCTCTGGAAACACCATATATTTT. Translating it yields CASSLVPGSGNTIYF. This rearrangement joins TRBV11-2 to TRBJ1-3; D gene uncertain. V was clipped by 1 base and J by 0 bases, with 7 bases between them. Per the germline V gene, CDR1 is SGHAT and CDR2 is FQNNGV. The CDR3 is made up of 15 amino acids.

The sample holds one count of this clone. The gene calls are TRBV7-6 and TRBJ1-1, with D possibly being TRBD1 (6 bases). CDR1 and CDR2 from the germline V gene are SGHVS and FNYEAQ. The CDR3 has 16 amino acids. V dropped 5 bases and J dropped 0 bases, with 16 bases sitting between them. CDR3 protein: CASSSRKGEMNTEAFF. In nucleotides, the CDR3 is TGTGCCAGCAGCAGCAGGAAGGGGGAGATGAACACTGAAGCTTTCTTT. Combining the CDR3 with reference TRBV7-6 and TRBJ1-1 gives the whole variable domain GAGVSQSPRYKVTKRGQDVALRCDPISGHVSLYWYRQALGQGPEFLTYFNYEAQQDKSGLPNDRFSAERPEGSISTLTIQRTEQRDSAMYRCASSSRKGEMNTEAFFGQGTRLTVV.

As for this clone: This specimen includes other DNA sequences encoding the same CDR3. This rearrangement joins TRBV6-5 to TRBJ2-3; 11 nucleotides line up with TRBD2. CDR1 is MNHEY and CDR2 is SVGAGI in the germline V gene. The CDR3 covers 15 residues. Trimming at V came to 5 bases and at J to 3 bases, leaving 4 bases not matched to a gene. CDR3 DNA sequence: TGTGCCAGCAGTCGACTAGCGGGGTTTACAGATACGCAGTATTTT. It specifies CASSRLAGFTDTQYF.

This chain uses TRBV5-1 with TRBJ2-1, with 10 bases fitting TRBD2. This CDR3 comprises 16 residues. CDR1 SGHRS and CDR2 YFSETQ come from the germline V gene. Trimming at V came to 0 bases and at J to 7 bases, leaving 7 bases not matched to a gene. The CDR3: CASSLDPSGSGNEQFF. The CDR3 DNA reads as TGCGCCAGCAGCTTGGACCCTAGCGGGAGTGGGAATGAGCAGTTCTTC.

The chain combines TRBV5-1 with TRBJ1-1; maybe TRBD1 (6 bases). V lost 0 bases, J lost 3 bases, and 9 bases lay in between. From germline, CDR1 is SGHRS and CDR2 YFSETQ. CDR3 length: 14 amino acids. The CDR3 bases are TGCGCCAGCAGCTTGGTTGGACAGCACACTGAAGCTTTCTTT. Translating gives CASSLVGQHTEAFF. Full variable domain (missing parts from reference TRBV5-1 and TRBJ1-1): KAGVTQTPRYLIKTRGQQVTLSCSPISGHRSVSWYQQTPGQGLQFLFEYFSETQRNKGNFPGRFSGRQFSNSRSEMNVSTLELGDSALYLCASSLVGQHTEAFFGQGTRLTVV.